The 17 T cell receptor beta chains below were found in one sample sequenced in a study of siplizumab effects on memory and regulatory T cells. The protocol was immunoSEQ multiplex PCR, while the TCRdb copy is restricted to in-frame clones and leaves out a portion. The data show roughly 92,000 clones, roughly 94% seen once. The sequenced sample consisted of non-Treg CD4+ T cells sorted from blood. These receptors all come from a human donor in good health.

This clone was counted a single time. The rearrangement joins TRBV28 to TRBJ1-2; D is undetermined. This CDR3 region has 13 residues. The ends were cut back, 6 bases at V and 7 bases at J, with 15 bases in the middle. Germline CDR1 reads MDHEN; CDR2 reads SYDVKM. CDR3 sequence (DNA): TGTGCCAGCAGCAGGCGCCCCTTACTTGGCTACACCTTC. Its translation is CASSRRPLLGYTF.

This chain uses TRBV2 with TRBJ1-5; TRBD1 matches 10 bases. The CDR3 has 13 residues. The junction had 4 bases not matched to a gene; V was cut back by 8 bases and J by 6 bases. Germline assignment: CDR1 SNHLY and CDR2 FYNNEI. The CDR3, as DNA: TGTGCCAGCCTGGGACAGGGGACTCAGCCCCAGCATTTT. Encoded protein: CASLGQGTQPQHF.

A remark on this clone: The junction does not match germline at one end; this may be a read error. The chain joins TRBV28 to TRBJ2-7; 14 bases are a match to TRBD2. The CDR3 spans 12 residues. The V gene's germline CDR1 is MDHEN and CDR2 SYDVKM. DNA of the CDR3: TGTGCCATTGGACTAGCGGGAGGTCCTAGGGAATTC. Translation: CAIGLAGGPREF.

This chain uses TRBV28 with TRBJ2-7; TRBD1 might be the D (5 bases). Germline lookup yields CDR1 MDHEN and CDR2 SYDVKM. This CDR3 is 15 amino acids long. Trimming left V 3 bases short and J 2 bases short, with 14 bases between. The CDR3 spells CASSFTRVLAYEQYF. DNA of the CDR3: TGTGCCAGCAGTTTCACCAGGGTCTTGGCCTACGAGCAGTACTTC. The entire variable domain, with the rest obtained from reference TRBV28 and TRBJ2-7, is as follows: DVKVTQSSRYLVKRTGEKVFLECVQDMDHENMFWYRQDPGLGLRLIYFSYDVKMKEKGDIPEGYSVSREKKERFSLILESASTNQTSMYLCASSFTRVLAYEQYFGPGTRLTVT.

This clone was seen a few times. CDR3 in DNA: TGTGCCAGCAGTTGGCAAATGAACACTGAAGCTTTCTTT. Protein sequence: CASSWQMNTEAFF. The chain uses TRBV6-5 and TRBJ1-1; D gene uncertain. This CDR3 spans 13 amino acids. Germline CDR1 reads MNHEY; CDR2 reads SVGAGI. V was shortened by 4 bases and J by 0 bases, with 6 bases between the two germline ends.

The chain combines TRBV28 with TRBJ2-7; D tentatively reads TRBD1 or TRBD2 (6 bases each). Germline V gene lookup returns CDR1 MDHEN and CDR2 SYDVKM. The V end lost 10 bases, the J end lost 0 bases, and 16 bases lay between the germline ends. The CDR3 is 14 amino acids. CDR3 nucleotides: TGTGCCACCTCAAGGAGGGGGAGCTCCTACGAGCAGTACTTC. As protein: CATSRRGSSYEQYF.

CDR3 sequence reads: CAWSGQDKPQHF. The CDR3 DNA follows: TGTGCCTGGAGTGGACAAGATAAGCCCCAGCATTTT. The chain joins TRBV30 to TRBJ1-5, with D hard to call. V shed 1 base and J shed 8 bases, with 9 bases lying between them. The CDR3 consists of 12 residues. CDR1 is GTSNPN, CDR2 SVGIG, per germline (reference sequence).

The chain links TRBV28 to TRBJ1-2, with D possibly matching TRBD1 (5 bases). CDR3 length equals 14 residues. Per the germline V gene, CDR1 is MDHEN and CDR2 is SYDVKM. The ends were cut back, 2 bases at V and 5 bases at J, with 12 bases in the middle. CDR3 sequence reads: CASSLGTGIYGYTF. In DNA form, the CDR3 reads TGTGCCAGCAGTTTAGGGACCGGTATTTATGGCTACACCTTC.

The chain uses TRBV5-8 and TRBJ2-5; no firm D call. The CDR3 totals 12 residues. Germline CDR1 and CDR2: SGHTS and YDEGEE. Trimming took off 4 bases at V and 6 bases at J, with 10 bases between the two ends. This chain's CDR3 is CASSPERQTQYF. CDR3 DNA sequence: TGTGCCAGCAGCCCCGAGAGGCAGACCCAGTACTTC.

The rearrangement uses TRBV10-3 and TRBJ2-1, with 12 bases lining up with TRBD2. The CDR3 runs 15 residues. The ends lost 4 bases at V and 8 bases at J; junction bases unmatched: 6. The germline V gene has CDR1 ENHRY and CDR2 SYGVKD. The CDR3 region has the DNA TGTGCCATCAGTGTTCGCCCTAGCGGGAGGGATGAGCAGTTCTTC. It encodes CAISVRPSGRDEQFF.

V gene TRBV7-2 combines with J gene TRBJ1-1, with D unclear. V was clipped by 2 bases and J by 2 bases, with 9 bases between them. The CDR3 is 14 amino acids. CDR1 is SGHTA, CDR2 FQGNSA, per germline. In DNA form, the CDR3 reads TGTGCCAGCAGCTTAAAACGTGATAACACTGAAGCTTTCTTT. This gives the protein CASSLKRDNTEAFF. Complete variable domain (other parts from reference TRBV7-2 and TRBJ1-1): GAGVSQSPSNKVTEKGKDVELRCDPISGHTALYWYRQSLGQGLEFLIYFQGNSAPDKSGLPSDRFSAERTGGSVSTLTIQRTQQEDSAVYLCASSLKRDNTEAFFGQGTRLTVV.

V gene TRBV30 combines with J gene TRBJ2-6, with 8 bases lining up with TRBD1. V lost 6 bases to trimming and J lost 13 bases; unmatched junction nucleotides: 14. This CDR3 has 14 residues. Germline V gene sequence: CDR1 GTSNPN, CDR2 SVGIG (reference sequence). CDR3 in DNA: TGTGCCTGCAATCCCAGACAGGGGTTTAAAGTCCTGACTTTC. Amino acids: CACNPRQGFKVLTF. The complete variable domain, with remaining parts taken from reference TRBV30 and TRBJ2-6, reads SQTIHQWPATLVQPVGSPLSLECTVEGTSNPNLYWYRQAAGRGLQLLFYSVGIGQISSEVPQNLSASRPQDRQFILSSKKLLLSDSGFYLCACNPRQGFKVLTFGAGSRLTVL.

This chain joins TRBV6-5 and TRBJ1-5; D perhaps matches TRBD1 (5 bases). CDR1 and CDR2 (germline): MNHEY, SVGAGI. V lost 3 bases, J lost 5 bases, and 14 bases lay in between. CDR3 length: 15 amino acids. The CDR3 loop is CASSYRGPLHQPQHF. The DNA of the CDR3 is TGTGCCAGCAGTTATCGGGGACCCCTGCATCAGCCCCAGCATTTT.

The V gene is TRBV10-3, the J gene TRBJ2-1; no clear D. Germline lookup yields CDR1 ENHRY and CDR2 SYGVKD. This CDR3 contains 12 residues. The V and J ends lost 10 bases and 10 bases respectively, with 17 bases between them. The CDR3: CATRSPETEQFF. CDR3 bases: TGTGCCACGAGATCTCCCGAGACAGAGCAGTTCTTC.

J is TRBJ1-4 and V is TRBV28, with TRBD1 as a possible D gene (5 bases). CDR1 is MDHEN, CDR2 SYDVKM, per germline. The CDR3 extends over 12 amino acids. Trimming shortened V by 8 bases and J by 8 bases, and 12 bases separated the two germline ends. This CDR3 is CASGTRGEKLFF. The CDR3, as DNA: TGTGCCAGCGGGACTCGAGGGGAAAAACTGTTTTTT.

V and J are TRBV7-9 and TRBJ2-4; the D gene is possibly TRBD2 (5 bases). Germline loops: CDR1 SEHNR, CDR2 FQNEAQ (reference sequence). The CDR3 sequence is 14 residues long. V shed 2 bases and J shed 6 bases, with 11 bases lying between them. The CDR3 is CASSLFGGLNIQYF. CDR3 in DNA: TGTGCCAGCAGCTTATTCGGAGGATTAAACATTCAGTACTTC.

In this sample, this clone turned up once. The gene calls are TRBV7-3 and TRBJ2-7; TRBD1 is a possible D gene (5 bases). The CDR3 has 13 amino acids. Germline V gives CDR1 SGHTA, CDR2 FQGTGA. V lost 3 bases to trimming and J lost 6 bases, with 12 bases between them. The CDR3 is CASSFGVTGEQYF. The CDR3 DNA is TGTGCCAGCAGCTTTGGGGTAACAGGCGAGCAGTACTTC.